This T cell receptor (beta chain) was retrieved from a study of blood T cell repertoires in COVID-19. Study overall: Both acute and convalescent COVID-19 samples were obtained from the United States, Italy and Spain.

Method: immunoSEQ multiplex PCR; TCRdb's copy keeps in-frame clones and lacks some. Of some 190,000 clones in the sample, 86% were seen once. The CDR3 extends over 14 amino acids. With V trimmed by 3 bases and J by 6 bases, 3 bases remained unmatched. Germline V gene sequence: CDR1 MNHNS, CDR2 SASEGT. Participants were aged about 18 to 100 years, lived in roughly 25 US areas, and enrolled virtually. The V call is TRBV6-1, the J call TRBJ2-2; TRBD1 agrees at 8 bases. Sequenced: PBMCs or T cells enriched from blood (not recorded which). This clonotype originated in a man between 40 and 49 years old with acute COVID-19. The CDR3 bases are TGTGCCAGCAGTGAGCGGACAGGGTCCGGGGAGCTGTTTTTT. Encoded protein: CASSERTGSGELFF.